The 30 T cell receptor beta chains reported below all come from one sample, sequenced in a study of T cells in Graves' hyperthyroidism and ophthalmopathy. The investigators amplified TCR beta CDR3 regions from RNA transcripts. When the TCR CDR3 underwent first-round RT-PCR, the HTBI primer set was used. MiXCR, run by TCRdb on the multiplex PCR reads, gives a single entry per CDR3 protein. The sample consists of under 450,000 distinct CDR3 sequences, 15% to 19% of them appearing once. The sample comprised blood. These receptors were taken from a woman aged 18-35 years with Graves' hyperthyroidism.

This clonotype has more than one count but fewer than ten. The V gene is TRBV5-5, the J gene TRBJ2-5, with a weak D call TRBD2 (7 bases). Trimming cost V 8 bases and J 5 bases, with 22 bases left between them. This CDR3 contains 15 residues. CDR1 is SGHKS and CDR2 is YYEKEE in the germline V gene (reference sequence). This chain's CDR3 is CASSIRRGLGETQYF. As DNA, the CDR3 is TGTGCCAGTAGTATTCGGCGGGGGCTAGGGGAGACCCAGTACTTC.

Of note for this clonotype: A much bigger clone sits one base away, suggesting this may be a read error. This sequence joins TRBV27 and TRBJ2-3; 8 nucleotides agree with TRBD2. Germline values: CDR1 MNHEY, CDR2 SMNVEV (reference sequence). The CDR3 totals 15 residues. The CDR3 DNA is TGTGCCGGCAGTTTGGGCAGCGGGAGTAAAAATACGCAGTATTTT. Encoded protein: CAGSLGSGSKNTQYF.

This clonotype came up many times. The chain carries TRBV27 and TRBJ2-5, with TRBD2 identical over 8 bases. The CDR3 has 16 residues. The V segment lost 5 bases and the J segment 4 bases; nucleotides outside the gene matches: 12. Germline values: CDR1 MNHEY, CDR2 SMNVEV (reference sequence). The CDR3 here is CASSGRTSPTGETQYF. DNA of the CDR3: TGTGCCAGCAGTGGGAGGACTAGCCCAACGGGAGAGACCCAGTACTTC.

This clonotype was detected ten times or more. The CDR3 protein is CATSDLGAGGRRQPQHF. The CDR3 region has the DNA TGTGCCACCAGTGATTTAGGGGCAGGGGGAAGACGCCAGCCCCAGCATTTT. The chain is built from TRBV24-1 and TRBJ1-5; the match to TRBD1 covers 7 bases. CDR1 is KGHDR, CDR2 SFDVKD, per germline. The V and J ends lost 1 base and 7 bases, in that order; junction bases with no gene match: 12. CDR3 size: 17 residues.

In its sample, this clonotype was seen many times. The chain joins TRBV6-1 to TRBJ2-5, with D perhaps TRBD1 or TRBD2 (7 bases each). The CDR3 runs 15 residues. The germline V gene encodes CDR1 MNHNS and CDR2 SASEGT. Trimming cost V 5 bases and J 1 base, with 14 bases left between them. CDR3 residues: CASSRQGGGQETQYF. The CDR3 DNA follows: TGTGCCAGCAGTCGACAGGGAGGGGGCCAAGAGACCCAGTACTTC.

This clonotype was seen many times. V gene TRBV6-1 combines with J gene TRBJ2-7, with 7 bases aligning to TRBD2. The ends lost 9 bases at V and 5 bases at J; junction bases unmatched: 13. The CDR3 has 14 amino acids. From germline, CDR1 is MNHNS and CDR2 SASEGT. The CDR3, as DNA: TGTGCCAGTCAAACCGGCGGGAGCGGGAACGAGCAGTACTTC. It specifies CASQTGGSGNEQYF.

This clonotype was seen more than once but under ten times. Just one base apart from a much larger clone, this may be a read error. This sequence joins TRBV2 and TRBJ2-7; D is perhaps TRBD1 (5 bases). The CDR3 has 15 amino acids. Germline lookup yields CDR1 SNHLY and CDR2 FYNNEI. The DNA for the CDR3 is TGTGCCGGCAGTGAGCGACAGATACTAACCTACGAGCAGTACTTC. Residues: CAGSERQILTYEQYF.

There are many counts of this clonotype. V gene TRBV6-2 or TRBV6-3 combines with J gene TRBJ2-1, with a weak D call TRBD1 (6 bases). Germline CDR1 reads MNHEY; CDR2 reads SVGEGT. This CDR3 region has 15 residues. V lost 4 bases, J lost 8 bases, and 18 bases lay in between. CDR3 DNA: TGTGCCAGCAGTTTCACTAACTCCAGGGGTTATGAGCAGTTCTTC. Translation: CASSFTNSRGYEQFF.

This clonotype showed up just a few times. This chain uses TRBV29-1 with TRBJ2-7; the D gene is possibly TRBD1 (5 bases). This CDR3 is 12 amino acids long. The germline V and J ends were trimmed by 4 bases and 6 bases, with 13 bases remaining between them. In germline, CDR1 is SQVTM, CDR2 ANQGSEA. This CDR3 reads CSVGTQGGEQYF. As DNA, the CDR3 is TGCAGCGTTGGAACTCAGGGTGGCGAGCAGTACTTC.

This clonotype was seen repeatedly, ten times or more. The genes are TRBV11-2 and TRBJ1-1, with D unresolved. The CDR3 loop spans 14 amino acids. Trimming took 1 base from V and 4 from J, leaving 10 bases between them. Germline V lookup: CDR1 SGHAT, CDR2 FQNNGV. CDR3 protein: CASSLVGVGTEAFF. CDR3 DNA: TGTGCCAGCAGCTTAGTTGGGGTTGGCACTGAAGCTTTCTTT. Variable domain in full (rest from reference TRBV11-2 and TRBJ1-1): EAGVAQSPRYKIIEKRQSVAFWCNPISGHATLYWYQQILGQGPKLLIQFQNNGVVDDSQLPKDRFSAERLKGVDSTLKIQPAKLEDSAVYLCASSLVGVGTEAFFGQGTRLTVV.

As to this clonotype: This clone may be a read error of a much larger clone one base away. The chain employs TRBV29-1 and TRBJ2-3; D gene unclear. The CDR3 is 13 residues long. Germline V gene data show CDR1 as SQVTM and CDR2 as ANQGSEA. The V and J ends lost 4 bases and 4 bases respectively, with 12 bases between them. DNA of the CDR3: TGCAGCGTTGCCCGTACCGAGTCAGATACGCAGTATTTT. Translation: CSVARTESDTQYF.

This clonotype was found many times. This rearrangement joins TRBV5-1 to TRBJ2-1, with D possibly being TRBD2 (5 bases). The germline V gene has CDR1 SGHRS and CDR2 YFSETQ. The V end lost 0 bases, the J end lost 9 bases, and 10 bases lay between the germline ends. The CDR3 length is 13 residues. The chain's CDR3 is CASSLASGGEQFF. DNA for the CDR3: TGCGCCAGCAGCTTGGCCAGCGGCGGTGAGCAGTTCTTC.

In its sample, this clonotype was seen many times. V and J are TRBV2 and TRBJ1-5, with D tentatively TRBD1 (6 bases). V was shortened by 7 bases and J by 6 bases, with 19 bases between the two germline ends. The CDR3 length is 15 residues. Germline V gene sequence: CDR1 SNHLY, CDR2 FYNNEI. The CDR3 coding sequence is TGTGCCAGCACCTACAACAGGGAATATGGTCAGCCCCAGCATTTT. Translating gives CASTYNREYGQPQHF.

The table lists this clonotype with many counts. The DNA of the CDR3 is TGTGCCAGCAGCCGATGGGGGTCTGCGGAGGAAACCGGGGAGCTGTTTTTT. Translated, it gives CASSRWGSAEETGELFF. The chain employs TRBV11-3 and TRBJ2-2; the D gene could be TRBD1 or TRBD2 (5 bases each). The CDR3 length is 17 residues. Trimming pared 5 bases from V and 5 bases from J, leaving 21 bases between. The germline V gene encodes CDR1 SGHNT and CDR2 YENEEA.

This clonotype was found many times. This chain uses TRBV20-1 with TRBJ1-5; tentative D call: TRBD1 (6 bases). The germline CDR1 and CDR2 sequences are DFQATT and SNEGSKA (reference sequence). The CDR3 runs to 16 residues. Trimming pared 1 base from V and 4 bases from J, leaving 17 bases between. This CDR3 is CSARANSDRSNQPQHF. The CDR3 coding sequence is TGCAGTGCTAGAGCCAATAGTGACAGGTCGAATCAGCCCCAGCATTTT.

This clonotype was seen a few times. V usage is TRBV24-1 and J usage is TRBJ2-5; D perhaps matches TRBD1 (6 bases). CDR1 KGHDR and CDR2 SFDVKD come from the germline V gene. Trimming removed 0 bases at V and 0 bases at J, with 13 bases between. The CDR3 is made up of 17 amino acids. The CDR3: CATSDLKARTDQETQYF. The DNA for the CDR3 is TGTGCCACCAGTGATTTGAAGGCCCGGACAGACCAAGAGACCCAGTACTTC.

Of note for this clonotype: A much larger clone differs from this one at a single base, so this may be a read error. The chain recombines TRBV6-2 or TRBV6-3 with TRBJ1-1; D is unresolved. The germline gives CDR1 MNHEY, CDR2 SVGEGT. This CDR3 spans 13 amino acids. CDR3 sequence reads: CASSLRLNTEALF. The CDR3 nucleotides read TGTGCCAGCAGCCTCAGACTGAACACTGAAGCTCTCTTT.

This clonotype was picked up many times. The V gene is TRBV6-2 or TRBV6-3, the J gene TRBJ2-1; 13 bases align to TRBD2. With V trimmed by 5 bases and J by 6 bases, 10 bases remained unmatched. Per germline, CDR1 MNHEY and CDR2 SVGEGT. This CDR3 contains 17 residues. The CDR3 DNA reads TGTGCCAGCAGTGCCATATCGGGACTAGCGGGGCGCAATGAGCAGTTCTTC. It is translated as CASSAISGLAGRNEQFF.

This clonotype showed up just a few times. The chain links TRBV20-1 to TRBJ1-2, with D perhaps matching TRBD1 (5 bases). Per the germline V gene, CDR1 is DFQATT and CDR2 is SNEGSKA (reference sequence). The CDR3 is 14 residues long. V was pared by 7 bases and J by 4 bases, with 19 bases between. In DNA form, the CDR3 reads TGCAGTGTCACAAAGAGGGGCCCAGGCTATGGCTACACCTTC. It is translated as CSVTKRGPGYGYTF.

The table lists this clonotype with a few counts. The rearrangement links TRBV29-1 to TRBJ2-7; D gene uncertain. Germline V gives CDR1 SQVTM, CDR2 ANQGSEA. This CDR3 region has 12 residues. Trimming left V 2 bases short and J 4 bases short, with 9 bases between. Here the CDR3 reads CSVESMGYEQYF. The CDR3, as DNA: TGCAGCGTTGAATCGATGGGGTACGAGCAGTACTTC.

In regard to this clonotype: A much more abundant neighbour one base away suggests this may be a read error. This sequence joins TRBV29-1 and TRBJ2-1; 10 nucleotides line up with TRBD2. CDR1 is SQVTM and CDR2 is ANQGSEA in the germline V gene. This CDR3 region has 14 residues. The CDR3 sequence is CGVGSSGRGNEQFF. The CDR3 nucleotides read TGCGGCGTTGGATCTAGCGGGAGAGGAAATGAGCAGTTCTTC.

The sample holds a few counts of this clonotype. One end of the junction fails to match germline, which may point to a read error. The genes are TRBV20-1 and TRBJ2-3, with 8 positions matching TRBD1. Germline values: CDR1 DFQATT, CDR2 SNEGSKA (reference sequence). The CDR3 loop spans 14 amino acids. The CDR3 DNA follows: TGCAGTACTAGAGTCGAAGGACAGGGAAACACGCAGTATTTT. Translating it yields CSTRVEGQGNTQYF.

Many counts were recorded for this clonotype. The rearrangement joins TRBV20-1 to TRBJ2-1; D may be TRBD1 (5 bases). The V gene's germline CDR1 is DFQATT and CDR2 SNEGSKA (reference sequence). V lost 0 bases, J lost 0 bases, and 15 bases lay in between. This CDR3 contains 17 residues. CDR3 in amino acids: CSARERGHRGSYNEQFF. CDR3 nucleotide sequence: TGCAGTGCTAGAGAAAGGGGTCACAGAGGCTCCTACAATGAGCAGTTCTTC.

This clonotype was detected many times. The V and J genes are TRBV5-1 and TRBJ2-7; tentative D call: TRBD1 (6 bases). Germline CDR1 reads SGHRS; CDR2 reads YFSETQ. The CDR3 contains 13 residues. V lost 3 bases to trimming and J lost 4 bases, with 11 bases between them. The CDR3 DNA follows: TGCGCCAGCAGCTCAGGGGCAGTTTACGAGCAGTACTTC. As protein: CASSSGAVYEQYF.

The rearrangement uses TRBV20-1 and TRBJ2-2; 7 bases agree with TRBD2. The CDR3 covers 15 residues. V shed 3 bases and J 0 bases; nucleotides not matched to a gene: 4. CDR1 and CDR2 from the germline V gene are DFQATT and SNEGSKA (reference sequence). The CDR3 nucleotides are TGCAGTGCTAGCTTCGGACTAGCGAACACCGGGGAGCTGTTTTTT. This encodes CSASFGLANTGELFF.

This clonotype showed up just a few times. J is TRBJ2-7 and V is TRBV4-2, with 7 bases aligning to TRBD2. The CDR3 covers 18 residues. V trimming: 4 bases; J trimming: 0 bases; junction bases outside the gene matches: 15. Germline values: CDR1 LGHNA, CDR2 YNFKEQ. DNA of the CDR3: TGTGCCAGCAGCCCCCGCGTCGGGCTAGCGGACCACTCCTACGAGCAGTACTTC. Translated: CASSPRVGLADHSYEQYF.

This clonotype was observed many times. The rearrangement uses TRBV6-1 and TRBJ1-1, with 7 bases identical to TRBD1. Germline V gene sequence: CDR1 MNHNS, CDR2 SASEGT. This CDR3 spans 16 amino acids. Germline trimming cut 7 bases from V and 1 base from J; bases unmatched to any gene: 12. CDR3 coding DNA: TGTGCCAGCAAGGATAAGGGGGCCGCTTCGAACACTGAAGCTTTCTTT. Its translation is CASKDKGAASNTEAFF.

The V and J genes are TRBV5-4 and TRBJ2-7; D might be TRBD1 (6 bases). CDR1 and CDR2 (germline): SGHNT, YYREEE (reference sequence). Between the trimmed V and J ends, which lost 0 bases and 2 bases, there was a span of 12 bases. The CDR3 runs 15 residues. CDR3 sequence: CASSLGGTRPYEQYF. The CDR3 DNA sequence: TGTGCCAGCAGCTTGGGTGGGACAAGGCCCTACGAGCAGTACTTC.

This chain joins TRBV28 and TRBJ1-4; 9 bases fit TRBD1. Losses at the gene ends were 1 base for V and 3 bases for J; bases not matched to a gene: 12. In germline, CDR1 is MDHEN, CDR2 SYDVKM. This CDR3 is 19 amino acids long. CDR3 residues: CASSLYGTGRGSANEKLFF. The CDR3 DNA sequence: TGTGCCAGCAGTTTATATGGGACAGGGAGGGGTAGTGCTAATGAAAAACTGTTTTTT.

This clonotype came up many times. J is TRBJ2-7 and V is TRBV6-1, with D possibly TRBD1 on 6 matching bases. Germline values: CDR1 MNHNS, CDR2 SASEGT. The CDR3 contains 13 residues. Trimming pared 3 bases from V and 4 bases from J, leaving 10 bases between. The CDR3 DNA is TGTGCCAGCAGTGAGACAGGACGGTACGAGCAGTACTTC. Translated, it gives CASSETGRYEQYF.